The 3 T cell receptor beta chains reported below all come from one sample, sequenced in a study of cytomegalovirus exposure and HLA in healthy donors. It was with 60 Vbeta and 13 Jbeta primers that the PCR ran. TCRdb's copy holds only in-frame clones and misses some; the assay was immunoSEQ multiplex PCR. Of roughly 190,000 clones detected, roughly 81% appear once; the ten largest clones hold 3% to 4%. Specimen: PBMCs. Receptor source: a woman aged 25 to 39 in good health and CMV-seropositive.

The genes are TRBV11-3 and TRBJ2-2; D not certain. The germline V and J ends were trimmed by 4 bases and 1 base, with 4 bases remaining between them. The CDR3 covers 13 residues. Germline values: CDR1 SGHNT, CDR2 YENEEA. CDR3 nucleotide sequence: TGTGCCAGCAGCTCGAGGAACACCGGGGAGCTGTTTTTT. Its protein is CASSSRNTGELFF.

The gene calls are TRBV29-1 and TRBJ2-1, with TRBD2 identical over 11 bases. Per germline, CDR1 SQVTM and CDR2 ANQGSEA. CDR3 length: 14 residues. Trimming removed 6 bases from V and 5 bases from J; junction bases left unmatched: 6. CDR3 bases: TGCAGCGTCGCCCCGGGACTAGCGGACAATGAGCAGTTCTTC. This codes for CSVAPGLADNEQFF.

The chain recombines TRBV11-2 with TRBJ1-1; 9 bases are a match to TRBD1. V shed 4 bases, J shed 8 bases, and the junction held 5 bases outside the gene matches. The CDR3 totals 13 residues. CDR1 SGHAT and CDR2 FQNNGV come from the germline V gene. CDR3 in DNA: TGTGCCAGCAGCTACCGGGACAGGGTCGAAGCTTTCTTT. As protein: CASSYRDRVEAFF.